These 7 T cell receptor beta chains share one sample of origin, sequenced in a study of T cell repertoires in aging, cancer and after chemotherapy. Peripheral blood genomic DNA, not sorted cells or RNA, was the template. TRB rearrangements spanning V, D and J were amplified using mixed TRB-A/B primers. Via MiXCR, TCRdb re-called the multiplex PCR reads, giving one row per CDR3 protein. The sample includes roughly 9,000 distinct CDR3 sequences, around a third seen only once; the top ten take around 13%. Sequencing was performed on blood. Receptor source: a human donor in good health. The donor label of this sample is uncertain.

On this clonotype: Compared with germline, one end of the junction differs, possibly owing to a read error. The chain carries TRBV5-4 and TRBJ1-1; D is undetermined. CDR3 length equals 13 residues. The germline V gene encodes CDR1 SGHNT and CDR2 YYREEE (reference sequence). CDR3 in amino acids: CASSLGVNTEAFF. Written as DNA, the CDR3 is TGCGCCAGCAGCTTAGGCGTGAACACTGAAGCTTTCTTT.

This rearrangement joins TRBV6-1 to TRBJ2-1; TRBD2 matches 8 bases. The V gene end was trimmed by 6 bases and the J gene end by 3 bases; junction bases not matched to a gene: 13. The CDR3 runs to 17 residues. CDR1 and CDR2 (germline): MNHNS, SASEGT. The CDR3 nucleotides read TGTGCCAGCAGGTTCAGACTAGCGAGGGGCATCTACAATGAGCAGTTCTTC. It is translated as CASRFRLARGIYNEQFF.

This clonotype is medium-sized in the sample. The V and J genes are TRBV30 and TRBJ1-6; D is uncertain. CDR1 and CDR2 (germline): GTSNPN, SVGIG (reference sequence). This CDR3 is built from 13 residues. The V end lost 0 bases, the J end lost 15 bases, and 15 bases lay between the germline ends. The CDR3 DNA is TGTGCCTGGAGTGTGTCTACCTCCGGGCGCCTCCACTTT. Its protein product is CAWSVSTSGRLHF.

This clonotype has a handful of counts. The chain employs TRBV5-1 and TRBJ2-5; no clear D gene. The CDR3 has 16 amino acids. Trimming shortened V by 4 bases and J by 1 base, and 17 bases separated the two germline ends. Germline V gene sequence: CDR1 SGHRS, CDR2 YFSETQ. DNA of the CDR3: TGCGCCAGCAGCCTCTACGGAACGTCGATCCAAGAGACCCAGTACTTC. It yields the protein CASSLYGTSIQETQYF.

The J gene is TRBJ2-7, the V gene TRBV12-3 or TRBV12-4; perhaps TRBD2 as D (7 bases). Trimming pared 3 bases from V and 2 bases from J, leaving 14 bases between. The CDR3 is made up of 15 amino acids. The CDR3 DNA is TGTGCCAGCAGTTTCGGCGGGGGCCCTGCCTACGAGCAGTACTTC. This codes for CASSFGGGPAYEQYF.

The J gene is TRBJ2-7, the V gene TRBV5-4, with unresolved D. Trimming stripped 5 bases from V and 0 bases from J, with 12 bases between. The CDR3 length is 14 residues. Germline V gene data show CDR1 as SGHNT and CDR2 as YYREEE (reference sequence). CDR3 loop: CASSPAPGSYEQYF. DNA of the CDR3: TGTGCCAGCAGTCCGGCTCCGGGCTCCTACGAGCAGTACTTC.

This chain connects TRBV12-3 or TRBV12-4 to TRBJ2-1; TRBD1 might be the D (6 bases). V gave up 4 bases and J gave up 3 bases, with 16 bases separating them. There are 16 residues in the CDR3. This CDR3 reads CASSSLVRGLYNEQFF. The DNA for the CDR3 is TGTGCCAGCAGTTCCCTCGTCAGGGGCCTCTACAATGAGCAGTTCTTC.